This T cell receptor (beta chain) was obtained from a study of blood T cell repertoires in COVID-19. Turning to the study itself: There were acute and convalescent COVID-19 samples, and they came from the United States, Italy and Spain. PBMCs, B-cell-depleted T cells, or T cells were the source of the cDNA or gDNA that made up the material.

This CDR3 is built from 12 residues. In germline, CDR1 is SGHRS, CDR2 YFSETQ. V lost 9 bases, J lost 7 bases, and 9 bases stayed unmatched. The authors' processing: Cell counts per sample came from amplifying reference gene primers. Repertoires were generated with immunoSEQ multiplex PCR, while TCRdb's copy carries only in-frame clones and drops some. V and J calls and clone size are copied from that table; D and trimming were computed from the DNA. The repertoire has 260,000 or so clones, around 83% of them found once; the top ten carry approximately 6%. What was sequenced was peripheral blood. The chain combines TRBV5-1 with TRBJ1-1; 7 nucleotides line up with TRBD1. The receptor was isolated from a man at least 80 years old with acute or convalescent COVID-19. The CDR3 loop reads CATRQGVGEAFF. The CDR3 region has the DNA TGCGCCACCCGACAGGGAGTGGGTGAAGCTTTCTTT.